Shown below are 14 T cell receptor beta chains from a single sample sequenced in a study of blood T cell repertoires in COVID-19. Data came from immunoSEQ multiplex PCR; TCRdb stores just in-frame clones and leaves some out. Of hundreds of thousands of clones detected, approximately 88% appear once; the ten largest clones hold 6% to 7%. Sequenced: PBMCs or T cells enriched from blood (not recorded which). The receptors stem from a woman aged 40 to 50 who had recovered from COVID-19.

J is TRBJ1-1 and V is TRBV27; perhaps TRBD1 as D (5 bases). This CDR3 contains 13 residues. V gave up 8 bases and J gave up 4 bases, with 14 bases separating them. In germline, CDR1 is MNHEY, CDR2 SMNVEV (reference sequence). The CDR3 protein is CASGPGGSTEAFF. In DNA form, the CDR3 reads TGTGCCAGCGGCCCGGGGGGGAGCACTGAAGCTTTCTTT.

The V and J genes are TRBV19 and TRBJ1-2; D not certain. Between the trimmed V and J ends, which lost 0 bases and 7 bases, there was a span of 18 bases. The CDR3 extends over 16 amino acids. Germline V gene sequence: CDR1 LNHDA, CDR2 SQIVND (reference sequence). The DNA for the CDR3 is TGTGCCAGTAGTATAGAGGGCGCTGGGCCGGTTGGTGGCTACACCTTC. The encoded protein is CASSIEGAGPVGGYTF.

The chain combines TRBV28 with TRBJ2-1, with TRBD2 matching 11 bases. V trimming: 6 bases; J trimming: 3 bases; junction bases outside the gene matches: 7. The CDR3 totals 16 residues. Germline V gene data show CDR1 as MDHEN and CDR2 as SYDVKM. CDR3 in DNA: TGTGCCAGCAGCACAGCCGGGACTAGCGGCTACAATGAGCAGTTCTTC. It specifies CASSTAGTSGYNEQFF.

The chain combines TRBV19 with TRBJ2-6; weak D call: TRBD2 (5 bases). Germline loops: CDR1 LNHDA, CDR2 SQIVND (reference sequence). Trimming stripped 3 bases from V and 2 bases from J, with 11 bases between. This CDR3 spans 16 amino acids. The CDR3 protein is CASSIKGVAGANVLTF. In DNA form, the CDR3 reads TGTGCCAGTAGTATTAAGGGAGTGGCTGGGGCCAACGTCCTGACTTTC.

The sample holds one count of this clone. J is TRBJ2-5 and V is TRBV6-5; D gene unclear. Trimming stripped 6 bases from V and 5 bases from J, with 13 bases between. Germline CDR1 MNHEY, CDR2 SVGAGI. The CDR3 is 13 amino acids. This chain's CDR3 is CASRDSPPETQYF. The CDR3 bases are TGTGCCAGCAGGGATAGCCCCCCGGAGACCCAGTACTTC.

The chain recombines TRBV19 with TRBJ1-2; D remains unclear. Germline V gene lookup returns CDR1 LNHDA and CDR2 SQIVND (reference sequence). CDR3 length equals 11 residues. Trimming took 9 bases from V and 3 from J, leaving 8 bases between them. CDR3 bases: TGTGCCAGAACCGGGGACTATGGCTACACCTTC. The encoded protein is CARTGDYGYTF. The complete variable domain, with remaining parts taken from reference TRBV19 and TRBJ1-2, reads DGGITQSPKYLFRKEGQNVTLSCEQNLNHDAMYWYRQDPGQGLRLIYYSQIVNDFQKGDIAEGYSVSREKKESFPLTVTSAQKNPTAFYLCARTGDYGYTFGSGTRLTVV.

J is TRBJ2-2 and V is TRBV5-8; 9 positions match TRBD1. This CDR3 spans 15 amino acids. Germline CDR1 reads SGHTS; CDR2 reads YDEGEE. V shed 4 bases, J shed 2 bases, and the junction held 3 bases outside the gene matches. CDR3 loop: CASSPTGGNTGELFF. CDR3 in DNA: TGTGCCAGCAGCCCGACAGGGGGAAACACCGGGGAGCTGTTTTTT.

This clone has a single count. This chain joins TRBV12-3 or TRBV12-4 and TRBJ1-3; possibly TRBD1 for D (6 bases). V was pared by 7 bases and J by 2 bases, with 9 bases between. The CDR3 runs to 13 residues. This CDR3 reads CASMAGAGNTIYF. The CDR3 nucleotides are TGTGCCAGCATGGCAGGGGCTGGAAACACCATATATTTT.

V usage is TRBV9 and J usage is TRBJ2-1, with 13 nucleotides matching TRBD2. The CDR3 contains 19 residues. V shed 4 bases and J 1 base; nucleotides not matched to a gene: 11. Germline loops: CDR1 SGDLS, CDR2 YYNGEE. The CDR3 loop is CASSLTGLAGVSSYNEQFF. The CDR3 DNA sequence: TGTGCCAGCAGCCTAACTGGACTAGCGGGAGTCTCTTCCTACAATGAGCAGTTCTTC.

The chain is built from TRBV7-2 and TRBJ2-7, with 7 bases aligning to TRBD2. Germline CDR1 reads SGHTA; CDR2 reads FQGNSA. This CDR3 has 15 amino acids. With V trimmed by 5 bases and J by 0 bases, 7 bases remained unmatched. The CDR3 coding sequence is TGTGCCAGCAGCCCAGCACCTAGCGGCTCCTACGAGCAGTACTTC. It codes for CASSPAPSGSYEQYF.

The chain joins TRBV6-6 to TRBJ2-5, with D maybe TRBD1 (5 bases). This CDR3 region has 12 residues. V lost 4 bases to trimming and J lost 4 bases, with 7 bases between them. Germline CDR1 and CDR2: MNHNY and SVGAGI (reference sequence). CDR3 sequence (DNA): TGTGCCAGCAGTTCAAGGGGAGAGACCCAGTACTTC. Residues: CASSSRGETQYF.

This sequence joins TRBV7-8 and TRBJ1-6; TRBD1 aligns across 9 bases. The ends lost 4 bases at V and 3 bases at J; junction bases unmatched: 4. This CDR3 comprises 16 residues. CDR1 and CDR2 from the germline V gene are SGHVS and FQNEAQ. Here the CDR3 DNA reads TGTGCCAGCAGCTCACGGACAGGGGTCTATAATTCACCCCTCCACTTT. Translating it yields CASSSRTGVYNSPLHF.

This clone was counted a single time. The CDR3 nucleotides are TGTGCCAGCAGCCCCCGGGTGGCGGGCGCAGACCCCTACAATGAGCAGTTCTTC. It translates to CASSPRVAGADPYNEQFF. The chain combines TRBV7-2 with TRBJ2-1, with a weak D call TRBD2 (5 bases). V lost 5 bases to trimming and J lost 2 bases, with 22 bases between them. There are 18 residues in the CDR3. Germline CDR1 SGHTA, CDR2 FQGNSA.

The rearrangement uses TRBV7-8 and TRBJ1-1; D is uncertain. Germline V CDR1 and CDR2: SGHVS, FQNEAQ. This CDR3 has 14 amino acids. The V gene lost 2 bases and the J gene lost 5 bases, with 12 bases spanning the gap. CDR3 in DNA: TGTGCCAGCAGCTTAAGAGCGCGGAGGACTGAAGCTTTCTTT. This translates into CASSLRARRTEAFF.